This TCR beta chain was retrieved from a study of identical twins. Study results and limitations: Modeled out-of-frame TCR alpha sharing in monozygotic twins fell below observed levels.

Comments on this clonotype: The antigen is unknown.

The junction had 13 bases not matched to a gene; V was cut back by 4 bases and J by 1 base. The CDR3 spans 18 residues. Each cDNA held unique molecular identifiers, and template switching gave it a universal primer site. TCRdb re-derived calls from the 5' RACE reads in MiXCR, one entry per CDR3 protein. The table records 400,000 to 650,000 distinct CDR3 sequences, less than 25% of them present only once. This sample was also put to use in a study of T cells expressing NK-cell markers. Turning to that study: The authors derived TCR beta repertoires from sorted CD3+CD56+NKG2C+, CD3+CD56+NKG2C- and CD3+CD56-NKG2C+ T cells. As a fraction of CD8+ T cells, dominant NKG2C+ clonotypes reached about 1.0-8% in six donors.

V is TRBV23-1 and J is TRBJ2-5, with 9 bases that match TRBD1. TRBV23-1 is sorted into the ORF group, with uncertain function. Input material: CD4+ T cells sorted from blood. This receptor was obtained from a woman younger than 30 in good health. CDR3: CASSLQPRDREFQETQYF. The CDR3 region has the DNA TGCGCCAGCAGTCTCCAGCCACGGGACAGGGAATTCCAAGAGACCCAGTACTTC.